This TCR beta chain was profiled in a study of PD-L1 blockade in urothelial cancer. Trimming took 4 bases from V and 5 from J; bases not matched to a gene: 7. Germline CDR1 reads SQVTM; CDR2 reads ANQGSEA. The CDR3 extends over 14 amino acids. Time point meaning: pretreatment peripheral blood. Locally advanced or metastatic urothelial carcinoma was diagnosed in the patients. Generated by immunoSEQ multiplex PCR, the TCRdb table keeps only in-frame clones and is missing some. The table lists 86,000 or so clones, 70% to 90% of them singletons. J is TRBJ2-2 and V is TRBV29-1; 7 bases agree with TRBD1. The receptor was derived from a man aged 60 to 75 with urothelial cancer. The starting material was PBMCs, obtained around atezolizumab (anti-PD-L1) treatment. The CDR3 is CSVGRDSSTGELFF. DNA for the CDR3: TGCAGCGTTGGCAGGGACAGTAGTACCGGGGAGCTGTTTTTT.